These T cell receptor beta chains were read from a single sample in a study of blood T cell repertoires in COVID-19. Data came from immunoSEQ multiplex PCR; TCRdb stores just in-frame clones and leaves some out. The sample has under 100,000 clones; about 82% are singletons. The sequenced material came from peripheral blood. These receptors originate from a middle-aged man with acute or convalescent COVID-19. Each CDR3 is given with its conserved first and last residue. The D gene is left open where the match is weak. Expanded clones are given a class, and other clones once, few, many or no size at all.

17,TRBJ2-2,TRBD2,TRBV7-3,.,TGTGCCAGCAGCTTAATGGGGCCTAGCGGGGACGGCGGGGAGCTGTTTTTT,CASSLMGPSGDGGELFF
15,TRBJ1-1,TRBD1,TRBV6-6,.,TGTGCCAGCGTTCCTCCGGGACAGGGGAGCACTGAAGCTTTCTTT,CASVPPGQGSTEAFF
17,TRBJ2-1,.,TRBV6-1,few,TGTGCCAGCAGTGAAGCGTGGAGCAAGTACTCCTACAATGAGCAGTTCTTC,CASSEAWSKYSYNEQFF
11,TRBJ2-1,.,TRBV7-2,.,TGTGCCAGCAGCTCACGCGGTGAGCAGTTCTTC,CASSSRGEQFF
13,TRBJ1-3,.,TRBV30,.,TGTGCCTGGTGGGGAGGCTCTGGAAACACCATATATTTT,CAWWGGSGNTIYF
14,TRBJ2-1,TRBD1,TRBV10-2,.,TGCGCCAGCAGCCGGGACAGGGGGGACAATGAGCAGTTCTTC,CASSRDRGDNEQFF
12,TRBJ2-5,.,TRBV10-2,.,TGCGCCAGCAGTGAGCCGAGAGAGACCCAGTACTTC,CASSEPRETQYF
16,TRBJ2-6,TRBD2,TRBV29-1,few,TGCAGCGTTGATCAGGGAGGGATCTCTGGGGCCAACGTCCTGACTTTC,CSVDQGGISGANVLTF
16,TRBJ1-5,TRBD1,TRBV18,.,TGTGCCAGCTCACCCTCCGGACAGGGAGGTTTCCAGCCCCAGCATTTT,CASSPSGQGGFQPQHF
17,TRBJ2-3,TRBD1,TRBV5-1,.,TGCGCCAGCAGCAGCGGGACAGGGGGCGAGGGCACAGATACGCAGTATTTT,CASSSGTGGEGTDTQYF
12,TRBJ1-3,TRBD1,TRBV2,.,TGTGCCAGCGGGACAGGGGGAAACACCATATATTTT,CASGTGGNTIYF
15,TRBJ1-5,.,TRBV2,.,TGTGCCAGCACAGACCTAACAGGCACCGGTCAGCCCCAGCATTTT,CASTDLTGTGQPQHF
17,TRBJ1-1,.,TRBV4-3,.,TGCGCCAGCAGCCAAGATGGGACAAGCTTTATGAACACTGAAGCTTTCTTT,CASSQDGTSFMNTEAFF
19,TRBJ2-3,.,TRBV28,.,TGTGCCAGCAGTACCATACCCCCCGGGGGAGCGGAAAGCACAGATACGCAGTATTTT,CASSTIPPGGAESTDTQYF
14,TRBJ2-1,.,TRBV18,.,TGTGCCAGCTCGTTCAACAGGGATCGCAATGAGCAGTTCTTC,CASSFNRDRNEQFF
14,TRBJ2-1,.,TRBV7-9,.,TGTGCCAGCAGGGGGACTCTTAATTACAATGAGCAGTTCTTC,CASRGTLNYNEQFF
16,TRBJ2-1,TRBD1,TRBV5-5,.,TGTGCCAGCAGCTTGGTGGGACAGCGTATTGGGGATGAGCAGTTCTTC,CASSLVGQRIGDEQFF
15,TRBJ1-5,TRBD1,TRBV4-1,.,TGCGCCAGCAGCCATCCTGACAGGGGCAATCAGCCCCAGCATTTT,CASSHPDRGNQPQHF
18,TRBJ2-7,TRBD2,TRBV19,.,TGTGCCAGTAGTAGACAGACTAGCGGGAGTACTAACTCCTACGAGCAGTACTTC,CASSRQTSGSTNSYEQYF
17,TRBJ1-1,TRBD1,TRBV2,few,TGTGCCAGCAGCGAACGAGCGCTACAGGGGGCGCTTAGGGAAGCTTTCTTT,CASSERALQGALREAFF
17,TRBJ2-3,TRBD2,TRBV7-9,.,TGTGCCAGCAGCTTCAAAGGACTAGCGGGAATCACAGATACGCAGTATTTT,CASSFKGLAGITDTQYF
13,TRBJ2-5,TRBD2,TRBV7-2,.,TGTGCCAGCAGCCGGGAGGGGTTCGGGACCCAGTACTTC,CASSREGFGTQYF
17,TRBJ2-5,TRBD2,TRBV5-6,.,TGTGCCAGCAGCTTGGGGGCCCTAGCGGGGGGCCAAGAGACCCAGTACTTC,CASSLGALAGGQETQYF
14,TRBJ2-1,.,TRBV30,.,TGTGCCTGGAGTGGGAGCTTATCCTACAATGAGCAGTTCTTC,CAWSGSLSYNEQFF
14,TRBJ2-3,TRBD1,TRBV5-1,once,TGCGCCAGCAGCCCAGGGACAGTTACAGATACGCAGTATTTT,CASSPGTVTDTQYF
16,TRBJ2-3,TRBD2,TRBV11-2,.,TGTGCCAGCAGCTCCCGGGGGGTACCCCGGGAAGATACGCAGTATTTT,CASSSRGVPREDTQYF
15,TRBJ2-5,.,TRBV5-1,.,TGCGCCAGCAGCCTATCCTCCTCGGGGTGGGAGACCCAGTACTTC,CASSLSSSGWETQYF
13,TRBJ2-7,.,TRBV10-3,.,TGTGCCACCTCGACGGAGGGTGCGATCGAGCAGTACTTC,CATSTEGAIEQYF
14,TRBJ1-1,TRBD1,TRBV6-5,few,TGTGCCAGCAGGGGGGGACAGTTAAACACTGAAGCTTTCTTT,CASRGGQLNTEAFF
16,TRBJ1-4,.,TRBV5-5,.,TGTGCCAGCAGCTTGAGAGAGAACAGCTTGAATGAAAAACTGTTTTTT,CASSLRENSLNEKLFF
13,TRBJ1-2,.,TRBV6-4,once,TGTGCCAGCAGTGACCCGAACGGGTATGGCTACACCTTC,CASSDPNGYGYTF
16,TRBJ1-2,TRBD1,TRBV18,.,TGTGCCAGCTCACTACGACAGGGAGGATTCAACTATGGCTACACCTTC,CASSLRQGGFNYGYTF
14,TRBJ1-2,.,TRBV3-1/TRBV3-2,.,TGTGCCAGCAGCCAAGAGGGACTAATACCTGGCTACACCTTC,CASSQEGLIPGYTF
14,TRBJ2-7,.,TRBV5-1,.,TGCGCCAGCAGCTTGTCTCTAACGTCCTACGAGCAGTACTTC,CASSLSLTSYEQYF
12,TRBJ1-1,.,TRBV12-3/TRBV12-4,.,TGTGCCAGCAGCCCCGGGACACCCCGAGCTTTCTTT,CASSPGTPRAFF
14,TRBJ2-1,TRBD2,TRBV10-3,.,TGTGCCATCGGAGATAGCGGGGGAACCGATGAGCAGTTCTTC,CAIGDSGGTDEQFF
15,TRBJ1-2,TRBD1,TRBV30,.,TGTGCCCGGAGCCCCGGCAGGGGGCGAGATTGGGGCTACACCTTC,CARSPGRGRDWGYTF
14,TRBJ1-6,.,TRBV19,.,TGTGCCAGTACCCGGGACGGGGGGAATTCACCCCTCCACTTT,CASTRDGGNSPLHF
17,TRBJ2-2,TRBD1,TRBV24-1,.,TGTGCCACCAGTGATTTCCAACGACAGGGCGGCACCGGGGAGCTGTTTTTT,CATSDFQRQGGTGELFF
16,TRBJ1-3,.,TRBV4-2,few,TGTGCCAGCAGCCAAGAGGAGGGTAACTCTGGAAACACCATATATTTT,CASSQEEGNSGNTIYF